The present T cell receptor (beta chain) was sequenced within a study of cytomegalovirus exposure and HLA in healthy donors. A multiplex PCR was run with 60 Vbeta primers and 13 Jbeta primers. Sequenced by immunoSEQ multiplex PCR; TCRdb stores in-frame clones only, minus some. Among 170,000 or so clones listed, about 80% were seen once. Trimming at V came to 1 base and at J to 4 bases, leaving 4 bases not matched to a gene. Per germline, CDR1 LNHDA and CDR2 SQIVND (reference sequence). CDR3 size: 15 residues. Sequencing input: PBMCs. The chain uses TRBV19 and TRBJ1-5; TRBD1 matches 7 bases. The sequence was collected from a man aged 25 to 40 in good health and CMV-seropositive. The CDR3 loop reads CASSIGSGGNQPQHF. The CDR3 DNA reads TGTGCCAGTAGTATAGGCTCAGGGGGAAATCAGCCCCAGCATTTT. The full variable domain, its missing parts supplied by reference TRBV19 and TRBJ1-5, is DGGITQSPKYLFRKEGQNVTLSCEQNLNHDAMYWYRQDPGQGLRLIYYSQIVNDFQKGDIAEGYSVSREKKESFPLTVTSAQKNPTAFYLCASSIGSGGNQPQHFGDGTRLSIL.